This entry features one TCR beta chain sequence. No antigen is known for it. The germline gene is not matched at one end of the junction; a read error may be the cause. This sample was taken from a study of blood T cell repertoires in COVID-19 (dated by TCRdb to the early 2020s). Background for the entire study: Samples from collaborators originated in the United States, Italy and Spain and spanned both the acute and convalescent phases of COVID-19. Samples came from the ongoing ImmuneRACE study (first 160 participants) plus 1,254 subjects from 6 global collaborators. The material from the prospective study consisted of cDNA or gDNA derived from T cells, B-cell-depleted T cells, or PBMCs. The repertoires were made available in a free public database intended to serve as a resource for research on the immune response to SARS-CoV-2. Sample metadata almost always included a de-identified subject ID, COVID-19 status, age in years and sex. Subjects who had been exposed to COVID-19, were actively infected with it, or had recovered from it provided the deeply sampled blood TCRbeta repertoires that made up the dataset. Where HLA class I and class II types were available, the types were taken from metadata supplied by the sample provider, not from assay-based typing. Points the paper makes about the study in general: Clinical and demographic metadata were provided uncurated, with the amount varying by source and participant.

Collaborating institutions collected whole blood in K2EDTA tubes following their own protocols. For TCRbeta analysis, collaborators shipped samples in one of three forms: frozen whole blood, isolated PBMCs, or DNA extracted from either of those sample types. Spanning cysteine to phenylalanine, the CDR3 consists of 12 amino acids. Kept here is only the CDR3 DNA, which spans 36 bases and is read in frame from base 1. CDR1 and CDR2 (LGHDT, YNNKEL) derive from the germline V gene (reference sequence). TCRbeta CDR3 regions were amplified from genomic DNA using the immunoSEQ Assay, a bias-controlled multiplex PCR. In the paper's pipeline: Within the assay, amplification of reference gene primers was used to estimate how many nucleated cells each sample contained. Sequence reads were collapsed and filtered to measure the absolute abundance of every unique TCRbeta CDR3 rearrangement. For each sample, productive Simpson clonality was calculated as the square root of Simpson's diversity index across productive rearrangements. Entries here come from immuneACCESS through TCRdb and include only in-frame sequences with V and J called. Some clones fail to appear in such tables; in the studies checked, an unresolved V gene covers under half of the shortfall, and the cause of the remainder is unknown. From that table come the V and J calls and clone size; the DNA was used to work out D and trimming. For this sample the table gives about 220,000 clones, of which 80% were detected only once. The biggest ten clones account for about 13% of the sample.

Sequencing was carried out using peripheral blood. The chain couples TRBV3-1 (or the pseudogene TRBV3-2) to TRBJ1-1; TRBD1 is a weak D gene call, 5 bases matching. This TCR derives from a human donor in a cohort sampled during active COVID-19. DNA sequence: TGTGCCAGCAGCCAAGATGCAGGGAGGGGAAACTTT. It encodes CASSQDAGRGNF.